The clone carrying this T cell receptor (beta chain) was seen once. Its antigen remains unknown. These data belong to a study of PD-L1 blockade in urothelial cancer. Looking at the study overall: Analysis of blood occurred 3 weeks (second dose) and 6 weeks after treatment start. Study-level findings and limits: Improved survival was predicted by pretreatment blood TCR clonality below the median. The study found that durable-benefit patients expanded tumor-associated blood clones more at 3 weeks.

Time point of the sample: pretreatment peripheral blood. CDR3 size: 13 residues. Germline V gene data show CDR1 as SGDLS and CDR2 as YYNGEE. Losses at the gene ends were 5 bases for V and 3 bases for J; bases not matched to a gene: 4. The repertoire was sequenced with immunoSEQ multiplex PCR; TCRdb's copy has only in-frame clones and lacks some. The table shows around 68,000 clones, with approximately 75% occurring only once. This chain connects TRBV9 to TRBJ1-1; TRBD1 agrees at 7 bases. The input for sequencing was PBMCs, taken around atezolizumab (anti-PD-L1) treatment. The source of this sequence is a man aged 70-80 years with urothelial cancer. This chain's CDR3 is CASSITGDTEAFF. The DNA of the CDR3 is TGTGCCAGCAGTATAACAGGGGACACTGAAGCTTTCTTT.